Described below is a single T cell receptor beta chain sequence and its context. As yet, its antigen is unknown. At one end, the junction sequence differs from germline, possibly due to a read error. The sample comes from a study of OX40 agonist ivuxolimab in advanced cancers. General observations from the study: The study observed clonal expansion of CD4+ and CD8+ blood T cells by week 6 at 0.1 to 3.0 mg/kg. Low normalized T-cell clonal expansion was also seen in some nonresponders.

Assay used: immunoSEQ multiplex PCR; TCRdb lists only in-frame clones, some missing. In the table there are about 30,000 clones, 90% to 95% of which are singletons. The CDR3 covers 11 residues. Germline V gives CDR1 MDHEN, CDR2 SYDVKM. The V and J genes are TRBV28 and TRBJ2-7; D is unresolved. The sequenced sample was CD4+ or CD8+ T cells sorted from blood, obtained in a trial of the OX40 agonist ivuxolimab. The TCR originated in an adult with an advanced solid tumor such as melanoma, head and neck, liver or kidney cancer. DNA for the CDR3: TGTGCCAGCAGTCTATGGGTCGAGCAGTACTTC. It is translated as CASSLWVEQYF.